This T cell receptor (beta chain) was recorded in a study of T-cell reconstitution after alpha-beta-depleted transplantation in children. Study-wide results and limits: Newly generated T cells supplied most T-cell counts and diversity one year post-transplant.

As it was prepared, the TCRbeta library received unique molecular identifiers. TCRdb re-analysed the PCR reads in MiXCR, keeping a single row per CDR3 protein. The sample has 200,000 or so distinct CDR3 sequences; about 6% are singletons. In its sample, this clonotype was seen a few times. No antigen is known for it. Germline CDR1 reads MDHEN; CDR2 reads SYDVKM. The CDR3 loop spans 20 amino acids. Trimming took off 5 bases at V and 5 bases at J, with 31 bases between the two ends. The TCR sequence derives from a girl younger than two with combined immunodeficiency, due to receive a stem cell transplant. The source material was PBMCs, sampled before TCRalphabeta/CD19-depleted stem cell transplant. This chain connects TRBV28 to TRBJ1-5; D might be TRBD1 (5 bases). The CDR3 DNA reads TGTGCCAGCAGTCCCTATCGTTTCCGAGACGTGAACAGGCGGCATCAGCCCCAGCATTTT. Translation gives CASSPYRFRDVNRRHQPQHF.